The 21 T cell receptor beta chains below come from one sample, sequenced in a study of cytomegalovirus exposure and HLA in healthy donors. PCR used 60 Vbeta primers and 13 Jbeta primers. The assay was immunoSEQ multiplex PCR, and TCRdb's table has in-frame clones only and misses some. The table shows approximately 120,000 clones, with over 70% occurring only once. Sequencing input: PBMCs. The origin of the receptors is a woman in her fifties or sixties in good health and CMV-seropositive.

The chain joins TRBV28 to TRBJ2-7; TRBD2 matches at 8 bases. This CDR3 comprises 14 residues. V trimming: 2 bases; J trimming: 4 bases; junction bases outside the gene matches: 4. Germline V gene lookup returns CDR1 MDHEN and CDR2 SYDVKM. The CDR3 region has the DNA TGTGCCAGCAGTTTAGCGGGGGGCCAGTACGAGCAGTACTTC. Its translation is CASSLAGGQYEQYF.

J is TRBJ2-7 and V is TRBV10-3; a possible D gene is TRBD1 (5 bases). Trimming pared 3 bases from V and 0 bases from J, leaving 15 bases between. Germline CDR1 is ENHRY and CDR2 is SYGVKD. The CDR3 covers 16 residues. The CDR3 sequence: CAISDLAGSSSYEQYF. CDR3 coding DNA: TGTGCCATCAGTGATCTGGCAGGGTCAAGCTCCTACGAGCAGTACTTC.

CDR3 sequence reads: CASSLGGGALNEQFF. The CDR3 DNA reads as TGTGCCAGCAGCTTAGGCGGGGGGGCGCTCAATGAGCAGTTCTTC. This chain links TRBV7-9 with TRBJ2-1, with 9 bases matching TRBD2. The CDR3 extends over 15 amino acids. Germline V lookup: CDR1 SEHNR, CDR2 FQNEAQ (reference sequence). V was pared by 1 base and J by 6 bases, with 4 bases of the junction left unmatched.

The rearrangement uses TRBV4-1 and TRBJ2-3; TRBD2 aligns across 11 bases. Germline V gene data show CDR1 as MGHRA and CDR2 as YSYEKL. The CDR3 has 16 residues. The V gene end was trimmed by 4 bases and the J gene end by 1 base; junction bases not matched to a gene: 4. CDR3 in amino acids: CASSLGTSGGTDTQYF. In DNA form, the CDR3 reads TGCGCCAGCAGCCTCGGGACTAGCGGAGGCACAGATACGCAGTATTTT.

The V and J genes are TRBV9 and TRBJ2-5; D is possibly TRBD2 (5 bases). V lost 4 bases to trimming and J lost 4 bases, with 20 bases between them. The CDR3 has 16 amino acids. CDR1 and CDR2 from the germline V gene are SGDLS and YYNGEE. The CDR3 region has the DNA TGTGCCAGCAGCCCTAGAGGGTTATGGGAAGTAGAGACCCAGTACTTC. Protein: CASSPRGLWEVETQYF.

The V and J genes are TRBV30 and TRBJ2-2; 14 positions match TRBD2. Trimming took 5 bases from V and 8 from J; bases not matched to a gene: 10. In germline, CDR1 is GTSNPN, CDR2 SVGIG (reference sequence). CDR3 length: 16 residues. The CDR3 DNA is TGTGCCTGGGGAACCGGGACTAGCGGGGGTAGAGGGGAGCTGTTTTTT. Translating it yields CAWGTGTSGGRGELFF.

The V gene is TRBV19, the J gene TRBJ1-2, with 7 bases aligning to TRBD1. J gave up 3 bases and V 6 bases, and 4 bases lay outside the gene matches. Per the germline V gene, CDR1 is LNHDA and CDR2 is SQIVND (reference sequence). The CDR3 contains 13 residues. CDR3 protein: CASSPTGYYGYTF. CDR3 in DNA: TGTGCCAGTAGCCCGACAGGGTACTATGGCTACACCTTC.

This rearrangement joins TRBV7-3 to TRBJ1-1; D not resolved. Trimming left V 5 bases short and J 2 bases short, with 9 bases between. CDR3 length: 13 amino acids. The germline CDR1 and CDR2 sequences are SGHTA and FQGTGA. The CDR3: CASSGGPNTEAFF. DNA for the CDR3: TGTGCCAGCAGCGGAGGGCCCAACACTGAAGCTTTCTTT.

A few counts support this clone. The chain combines TRBV4-3 with TRBJ2-7, with TRBD2 matching 8 bases. The germline V gene encodes CDR1 LGHNA and CDR2 YSLEER. J lost 6 bases, V lost 1 base, and 8 bases had no gene match. CDR3 size: 15 residues. This CDR3 is CASSQVSSGSVEQYF. In DNA form, the CDR3 reads TGCGCCAGCAGCCAAGTATCCAGCGGGAGTGTCGAGCAGTACTTC.

This clone appeared a few times. The CDR3 sequence: CASSGWQYF. The CDR3 DNA sequence: TGTGCCAGCAGCGGCTGGCAGTACTTC. The chain employs TRBV5-8 and TRBJ2-7; D gene ambiguous. Germline CDR1 reads SGHTS; CDR2 reads YDEGEE. V was trimmed by 4 bases and J by 9 bases, leaving 5 bases between them. This CDR3 spans 9 amino acids.

The chain links TRBV5-6 to TRBJ1-2, with TRBD1 matching 8 bases. CDR1 is SGHDT and CDR2 is YYEEEE in the germline V gene. With 1 base clipped from V and 2 bases from J, the junction kept 1 base outside the gene matches. The length of the CDR3 is 14 residues. In DNA, the CDR3 is TGTGCCAGCAGCTTGAGACAGGGGAACTATGGCTACACCTTC. Protein product: CASSLRQGNYGYTF.

The chain couples TRBV20-1 to TRBJ1-2, with D tentatively TRBD1 (5 bases). Per the germline V gene, CDR1 is DFQATT and CDR2 is SNEGSKA (reference sequence). Trimming left V 6 bases short and J 8 bases short, with 13 bases between. The CDR3 is 11 residues long. The CDR3 region is CSAGAGVGYTF. DNA for the CDR3: TGCAGTGCAGGGGCTGGTGTGGGCTACACCTTC.

The V call is TRBV7-2, the J call TRBJ2-1; TRBD2 matches at 14 bases. Per germline, CDR1 SGHTA and CDR2 FQGNSA. Trimming removed 5 bases from V and 7 bases from J; junction bases left unmatched: 4. The CDR3 is 15 amino acids. Here the CDR3 reads CASSQRTSGRNEQFF. The CDR3 DNA follows: TGTGCCAGCAGCCAACGGACTAGCGGGAGGAATGAGCAGTTCTTC. Full variable domain (rest looked up from reference TRBV7-2 and TRBJ2-1): GAGVSQSPSNKVTEKGKDVELRCDPISGHTALYWYRQSLGQGLEFLIYFQGNSAPDKSGLPSDRFSAERTGGSVSTLTIQRTQQEDSAVYLCASSQRTSGRNEQFFGPGTRLTVL.

The genes are TRBV6-5 and TRBJ1-5; possibly TRBD1 for D (5 bases). Trimming stripped 0 bases from V and 6 bases from J, with 9 bases between. CDR1 is MNHEY, CDR2 SVGAGI, per germline. The CDR3 runs to 14 residues. The CDR3 reads CASSYSAGFQPQHF. The CDR3 region has the DNA TGTGCCAGCAGTTACTCGGCAGGGTTTCAGCCCCAGCATTTT.

This clone appeared once. V is TRBV6-1 and J is TRBJ2-5; 12 nucleotides align to TRBD1. The J call may not be correct, given that the DNA end is closer to TRBJ2-7. There are 15 residues in the CDR3. Germline-derived CDR1 and CDR2 are MNHNS and SASEGT. CDR3 nucleotide sequence: TGTGCCAGCAGTTTGGGACAGGGGGCGTTCTACGAGCAGTACTTC. Translating gives CASSLGQGAFYEQYF.

The chain combines TRBV5-1 with TRBJ2-7; TRBD2 might be the D (5 bases). The CDR3 is 15 amino acids. Germline V gene data show CDR1 as SGHRS and CDR2 as YFSETQ. V shed 0 bases and J shed 0 bases, with 10 bases lying between them. CDR3 bases: TGCGCCAGCAGCTTGGGGCCTAGCAGCTCCTACGAGCAGTACTTC. Protein: CASSLGPSSSYEQYF.

The chain links TRBV19 to TRBJ2-2; 8 bases fit TRBD1. V lost 1 base, J lost 4 bases, and 17 bases stayed unmatched. Germline-derived CDR1 and CDR2 are LNHDA and SQIVND (reference sequence). The CDR3 contains 20 residues. Here the CDR3 reads CASSIVPRGRSLVGTGELFF. CDR3 in DNA: TGTGCCAGTAGTATAGTACCCAGGGGGCGATCATTAGTCGGCACCGGGGAGCTGTTTTTT.

J is TRBJ2-7 and V is TRBV5-4; D uncertain. Trimming cost V 3 bases and J 1 base, with 8 bases left between them. The CDR3 length is 13 residues. Germline lookup yields CDR1 SGHNT and CDR2 YYREEE (reference sequence). In DNA, the CDR3 is TGTGCCAGCAGCTCTCCGAGTTCCTACGAGCAGTACTTC. Translation: CASSSPSSYEQYF.

The chain uses TRBV7-9 and TRBJ1-5, with D maybe TRBD1 (6 bases). The length of the CDR3 is 13 residues. V was cut by 4 bases and J by 6 bases, with 10 bases left in between. In germline, CDR1 is SEHNR, CDR2 FQNEAQ (reference sequence). CDR3 amino acids: CASSSQGLQPQHF. CDR3 in DNA: TGTGCCAGCAGCTCACAGGGTCTTCAGCCCCAGCATTTT.

In this sample, this clone turned up a few times. The chain recombines TRBV27 with TRBJ2-7; TRBD1 might be the D (6 bases). Trimming removed 8 bases at V and 0 bases at J, with 23 bases between. Germline lookup yields CDR1 MNHEY and CDR2 SMNVEV (reference sequence). The CDR3 totals 17 residues. Written as DNA, the CDR3 is TGTGCCAGCCGGACAGTCGGCGGCCGGTTCAGCTCCTACGAGCAGTACTTC. Translated, it gives CASRTVGGRFSSYEQYF.

V usage is TRBV9 and J usage is TRBJ1-6, with 10 bases fitting TRBD1. In germline, CDR1 is SGDLS, CDR2 YYNGEE. CDR3 size: 15 residues. The V and J ends lost 3 bases and 8 bases, in that order; junction bases with no gene match: 5. The CDR3 reads CASSDDRGPYSPLHF. DNA for the CDR3: TGTGCCAGCAGCGACGACAGGGGGCCATATTCACCCCTCCACTTT.